The 7 T cell receptor beta chains presented below share a single source sample, sequenced in a study of blood T cell repertoires in COVID-19. Clones were sequenced by immunoSEQ multiplex PCR, and TCRdb holds only the in-frame ones, with some missing. The sample comprises about 130,000 clones, about 89% of which are singletons, and around 3.6% rests with the top ten. The sample comprised peripheral blood. These TCRs come from a woman aged 60-70 years with acute or convalescent COVID-19.

This clone was picked up one time. The V call is TRBV27, the J call TRBJ2-3; TRBD1 matches 7 bases. The CDR3 is 15 amino acids. V trimming: 6 bases; J trimming: 0 bases; junction bases outside the gene matches: 6. CDR1 and CDR2 (germline): MNHEY, SMNVEV (reference sequence). CDR3 DNA sequence: TGTGCCAGCAGAACAGGGGAGTGGAGCACAGATACGCAGTATTTT. Protein: CASRTGEWSTDTQYF.

The gene calls are TRBV9 and TRBJ2-3; 10 nucleotides match TRBD2. The germline CDR1 and CDR2 sequences are SGDLS and YYNGEE. The V segment lost 4 bases and the J segment 5 bases; nucleotides outside the gene matches: 7. This CDR3 is 15 amino acids long. CDR3 sequence reads: CASSPLAGGGDTQYF. The CDR3 DNA reads TGTGCCAGCAGCCCATTAGCGGGAGGAGGAGATACGCAGTATTTT. Based on the CDR3 plus reference TRBV9 and TRBJ2-3, the full variable domain is DSGVTQTPKHLITATGQRVTLRCSPRSGDLSVYWYQQSLDQGLQFLIQYYNGEERAKGNILERFSAQQFPDLHSELNLSSLELGDSALYFCASSPLAGGGDTQYFGPGTRLTVL.

The chain couples TRBV5-6 to TRBJ1-4; TRBD1 agrees at 7 bases. With 0 bases clipped from V and 5 bases from J, the junction kept 7 bases outside the gene matches. The germline CDR1 and CDR2 sequences are SGHDT and YYEEEE. The CDR3 is 16 residues long. In nucleotides, the CDR3 is TGTGCCAGCAGCTTGGCAATTGGGACAGTGAATGAAAAACTGTTTTTT. It yields the protein CASSLAIGTVNEKLFF.

The J gene is TRBJ1-1, the V gene TRBV5-1, with D perhaps matching TRBD1 (5 bases). This CDR3 is 15 amino acids long. Germline CDR1 reads SGHRS; CDR2 reads YFSETQ. The V gene lost 4 bases and the J gene lost 11 bases, with 24 bases spanning the gap. CDR3 in DNA: TGCGCCAGCAGCCTAGGGCAGGGTGCTTTCTCTGGGGCTTTCTTT. Amino acids: CASSLGQGAFSGAFF.

The chain uses TRBV28 and TRBJ1-1, with TRBD1 matching over 9 bases. CDR1 and CDR2 (germline): MDHEN, SYDVKM. V lost 4 bases to trimming and J lost 4 bases; unmatched junction nucleotides: 4. The CDR3 covers 14 residues. The CDR3: CASSSTGGLTEAFF. In DNA form, the CDR3 reads TGTGCCAGCAGTTCTACAGGGGGCCTCACTGAAGCTTTCTTT.

This sequence joins TRBV28 and TRBJ2-5; tentative D call: TRBD2 (6 bases). The CDR3 is 15 residues long. Germline values: CDR1 MDHEN, CDR2 SYDVKM. V was trimmed by 3 bases and J by 2 bases, leaving 13 bases between them. CDR3 loop: CASSFASSGQETQYF. CDR3 DNA sequence: TGTGCCAGCAGTTTTGCGAGCAGCGGGCAAGAGACCCAGTACTTC.

The chain carries TRBV15 and TRBJ1-2; D is possibly TRBD1 (6 bases). Germline V CDR1 and CDR2: LNHNV, YYDKDF (reference sequence). V was clipped by 4 bases and J by 6 bases, with 18 bases between them. The CDR3 runs 15 residues. This CDR3 is CATSTKQGKFDGYTF. CDR3 coding DNA: TGTGCCACCAGCACTAAACAGGGAAAATTCGATGGCTACACCTTC.